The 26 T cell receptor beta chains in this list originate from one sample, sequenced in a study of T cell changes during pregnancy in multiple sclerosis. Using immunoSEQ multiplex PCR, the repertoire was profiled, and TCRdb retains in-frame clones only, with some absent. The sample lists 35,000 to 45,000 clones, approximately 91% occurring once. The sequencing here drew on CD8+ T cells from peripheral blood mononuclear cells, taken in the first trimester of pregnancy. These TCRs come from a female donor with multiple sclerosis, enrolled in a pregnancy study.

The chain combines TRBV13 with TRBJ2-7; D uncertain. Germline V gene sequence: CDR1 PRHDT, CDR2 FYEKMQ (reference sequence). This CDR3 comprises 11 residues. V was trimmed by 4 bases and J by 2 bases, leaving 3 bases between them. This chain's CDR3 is CASSSTYEQYF. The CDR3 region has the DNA TGTGCCAGCAGCTCCACCTACGAGCAGTACTTC. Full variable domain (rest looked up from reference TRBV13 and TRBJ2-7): AAGVIQSPRHLIKEKRETATLKCYPIPRHDTVYWYQQGPGQDPQFLISFYEKMQSDKGSIPDRFSAQQFSDYHSELNMSSLELGDSALYFCASSSTYEQYFGPGTRLTVT.

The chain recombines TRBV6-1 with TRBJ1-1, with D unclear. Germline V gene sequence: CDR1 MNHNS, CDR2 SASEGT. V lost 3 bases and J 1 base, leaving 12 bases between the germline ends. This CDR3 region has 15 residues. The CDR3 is CASSEIIRQNTEAFF. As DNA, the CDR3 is TGTGCCAGCAGTGAGATTATCAGACAGAACACTGAAGCTTTCTTT.

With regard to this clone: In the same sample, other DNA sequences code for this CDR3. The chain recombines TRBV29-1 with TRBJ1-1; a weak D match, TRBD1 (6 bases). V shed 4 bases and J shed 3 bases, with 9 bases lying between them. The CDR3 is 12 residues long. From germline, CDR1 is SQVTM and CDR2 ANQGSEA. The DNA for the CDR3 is TGCAGCGTTGGGGGGGGCTACACTGAAGCTTTCTTT. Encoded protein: CSVGGGYTEAFF. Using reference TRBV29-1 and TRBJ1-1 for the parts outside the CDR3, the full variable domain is SAVISQKPSRDICQRGTSLTIQCQVDSQVTMMFWYRQQPGQSLTLIATANQGSEATYESGFVIDKFPISRPNLTFSTLTVSNMSPEDSSIYLCSVGGGYTEAFFGQGTRLTVV.

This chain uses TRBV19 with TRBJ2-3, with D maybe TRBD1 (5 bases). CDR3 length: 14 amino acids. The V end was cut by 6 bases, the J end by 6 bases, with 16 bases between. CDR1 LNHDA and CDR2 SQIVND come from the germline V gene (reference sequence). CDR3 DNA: TGTGCCAGTAGGATTGGATTGTACAGGGATACGCAGTATTTT. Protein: CASRIGLYRDTQYF.

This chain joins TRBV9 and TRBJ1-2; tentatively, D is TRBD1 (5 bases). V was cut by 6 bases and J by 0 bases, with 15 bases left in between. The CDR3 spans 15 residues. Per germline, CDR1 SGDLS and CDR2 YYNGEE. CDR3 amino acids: CASNQYSTANYGYTF. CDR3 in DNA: TGTGCCAGCAACCAATACTCGACAGCTAACTATGGCTACACCTTC.

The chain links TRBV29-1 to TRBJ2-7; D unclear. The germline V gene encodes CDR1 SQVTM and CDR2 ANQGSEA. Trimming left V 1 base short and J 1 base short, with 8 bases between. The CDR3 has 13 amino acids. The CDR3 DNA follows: TGCAGCGTTGAAGGTGGCATGTCCTACGAGCAGTACTTC. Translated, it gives CSVEGGMSYEQYF.

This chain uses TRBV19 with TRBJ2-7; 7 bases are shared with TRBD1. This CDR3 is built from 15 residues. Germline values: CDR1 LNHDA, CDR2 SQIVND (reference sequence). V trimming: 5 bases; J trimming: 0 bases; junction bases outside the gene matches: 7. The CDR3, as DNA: TGTGCCAGTAGTTCTCTCCGGGACAGCTCCTACGAGCAGTACTTC. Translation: CASSSLRDSSYEQYF.

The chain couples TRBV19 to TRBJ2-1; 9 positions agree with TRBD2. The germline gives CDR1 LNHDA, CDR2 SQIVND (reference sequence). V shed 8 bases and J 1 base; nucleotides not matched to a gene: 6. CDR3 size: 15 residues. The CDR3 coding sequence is TGTGCCAGTGGACCTAGCGGGGCTTCCTACAATGAGCAGTTCTTC. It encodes CASGPSGASYNEQFF.

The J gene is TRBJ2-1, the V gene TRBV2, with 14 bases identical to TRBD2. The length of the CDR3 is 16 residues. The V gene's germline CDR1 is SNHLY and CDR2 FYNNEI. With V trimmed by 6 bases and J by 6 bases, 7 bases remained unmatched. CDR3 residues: CASRLGTSGGINEQFF. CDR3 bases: TGTGCCAGCAGGCTCGGGACTAGCGGGGGTATCAATGAGCAGTTCTTC.

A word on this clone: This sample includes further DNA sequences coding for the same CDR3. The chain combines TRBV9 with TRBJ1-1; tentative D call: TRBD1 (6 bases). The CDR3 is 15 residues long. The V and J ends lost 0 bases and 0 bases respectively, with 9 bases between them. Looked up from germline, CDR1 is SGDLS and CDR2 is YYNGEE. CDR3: CASSVGGQMNTEAFF. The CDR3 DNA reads TGTGCCAGCAGCGTAGGAGGACAGATGAACACTGAAGCTTTCTTT.

The CDR3 coding sequence is TGCAGCGTTTCGAGGACAGGGGGTGGCTACACCTTC. Its protein is CSVSRTGGGYTF. The chain is built from TRBV29-1 and TRBJ1-2, with TRBD1 identical over 10 bases. This CDR3 comprises 12 residues. Germline V gives CDR1 SQVTM, CDR2 ANQGSEA. With 5 bases clipped from V and 7 bases from J, the junction kept 4 bases outside the gene matches.

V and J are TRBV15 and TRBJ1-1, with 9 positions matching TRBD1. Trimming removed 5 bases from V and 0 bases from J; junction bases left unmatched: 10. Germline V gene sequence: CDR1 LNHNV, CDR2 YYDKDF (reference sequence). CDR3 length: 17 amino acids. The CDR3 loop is CATSPRGTGYMNTEAFF. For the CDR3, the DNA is TGTGCCACCAGCCCGCGCGGGACAGGGTATATGAACACTGAAGCTTTCTTT.

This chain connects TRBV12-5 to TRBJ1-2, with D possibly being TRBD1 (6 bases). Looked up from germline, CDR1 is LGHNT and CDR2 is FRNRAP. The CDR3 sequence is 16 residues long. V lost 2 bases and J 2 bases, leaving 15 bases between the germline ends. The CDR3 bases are TGTGCTAGTGGTTTGCACTACAACAGGGAGAACTATGGCTACACCTTC. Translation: CASGLHYNRENYGYTF.

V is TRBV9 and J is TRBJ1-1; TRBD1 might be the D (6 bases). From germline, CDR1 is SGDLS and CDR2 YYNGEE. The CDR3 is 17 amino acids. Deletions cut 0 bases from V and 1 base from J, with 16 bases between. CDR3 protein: CASSVEEGVDTNTEAFF. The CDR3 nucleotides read TGTGCCAGCAGCGTAGAAGAGGGGGTGGACACGAACACTGAAGCTTTCTTT. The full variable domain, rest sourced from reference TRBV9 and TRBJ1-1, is DSGVTQTPKHLITATGQRVTLRCSPRSGDLSVYWYQQSLDQGLQFLIQYYNGEERAKGNILERFSAQQFPDLHSELNLSSLELGDSALYFCASSVEEGVDTNTEAFFGQGTRLTVV.

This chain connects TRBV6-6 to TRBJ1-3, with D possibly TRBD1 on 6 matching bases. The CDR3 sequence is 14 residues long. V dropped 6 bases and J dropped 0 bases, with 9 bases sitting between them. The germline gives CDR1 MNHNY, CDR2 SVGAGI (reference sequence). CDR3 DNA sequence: TGTGCCAGCAGCCGACAGGACTCTGGAAACACCATATATTTT. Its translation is CASSRQDSGNTIYF.

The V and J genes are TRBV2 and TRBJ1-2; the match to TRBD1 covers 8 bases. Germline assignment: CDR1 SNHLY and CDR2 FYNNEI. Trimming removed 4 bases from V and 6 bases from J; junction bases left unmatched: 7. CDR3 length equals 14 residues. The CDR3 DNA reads TGTGCCAGCAGTGTCGGCAGGGGGCCGGATGGCTACACCTTC. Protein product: CASSVGRGPDGYTF.

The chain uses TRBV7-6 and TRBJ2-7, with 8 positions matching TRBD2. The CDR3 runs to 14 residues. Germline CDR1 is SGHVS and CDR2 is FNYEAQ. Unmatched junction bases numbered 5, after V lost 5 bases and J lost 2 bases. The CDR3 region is CASSEERGTYEQYF. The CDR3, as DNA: TGTGCCAGCAGCGAGGAGCGGGGGACCTACGAGCAGTACTTC.

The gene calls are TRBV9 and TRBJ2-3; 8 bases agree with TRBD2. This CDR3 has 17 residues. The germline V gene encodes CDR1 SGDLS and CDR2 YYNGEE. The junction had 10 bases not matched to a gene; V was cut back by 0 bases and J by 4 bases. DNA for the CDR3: TGTGCCAGCAGCGTAGAAGGATCGGGGGGGCTGGCAGATACGCAGTATTTT. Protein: CASSVEGSGGLADTQYF.

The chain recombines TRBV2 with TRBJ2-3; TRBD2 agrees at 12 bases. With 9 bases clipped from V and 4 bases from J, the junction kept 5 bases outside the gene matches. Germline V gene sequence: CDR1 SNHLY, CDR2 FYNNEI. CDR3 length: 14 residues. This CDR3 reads CASKTSGGSDTQYF. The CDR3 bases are TGTGCCAGTAAGACTAGCGGGGGATCAGATACGCAGTATTTT.

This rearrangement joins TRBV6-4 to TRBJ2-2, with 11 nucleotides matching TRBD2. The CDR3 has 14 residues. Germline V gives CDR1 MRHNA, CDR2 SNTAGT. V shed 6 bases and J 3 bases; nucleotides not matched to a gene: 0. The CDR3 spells CASRTSGDTGELFF. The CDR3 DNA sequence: TGTGCCAGCAGGACTAGCGGGGACACCGGGGAGCTGTTTTTT.

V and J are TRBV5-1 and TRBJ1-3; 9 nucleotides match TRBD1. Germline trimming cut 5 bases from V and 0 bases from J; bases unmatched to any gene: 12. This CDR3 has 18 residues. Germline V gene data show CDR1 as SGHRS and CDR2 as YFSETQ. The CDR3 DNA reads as TGCGCCAGCAGAGGGACAGGGCATCAGGGCATCTCTGGAAACACCATATATTTT. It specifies CASRGTGHQGISGNTIYF.

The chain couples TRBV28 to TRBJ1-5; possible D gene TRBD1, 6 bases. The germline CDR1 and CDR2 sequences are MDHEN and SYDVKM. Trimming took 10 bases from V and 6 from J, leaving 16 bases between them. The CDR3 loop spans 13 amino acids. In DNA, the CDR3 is TGTGCCATTCAACAGGGAATGAGTCAGCCCCAGCATTTT. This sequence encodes CAIQQGMSQPQHF. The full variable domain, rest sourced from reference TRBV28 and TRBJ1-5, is DVKVTQSSRYLVKRTGEKVFLECVQDMDHENMFWYRQDPGLGLRLIYFSYDVKMKEKGDIPEGYSVSREKKERFSLILESASTNQTSMYLCAIQQGMSQPQHFGDGTRLSIL.

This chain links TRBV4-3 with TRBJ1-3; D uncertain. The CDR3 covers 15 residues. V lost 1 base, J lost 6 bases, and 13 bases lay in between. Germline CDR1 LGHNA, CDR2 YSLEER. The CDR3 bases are TGCGCCAGCAGCCAAGGGTCCCCACGGGAAAACACCATATATTTT. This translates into CASSQGSPRENTIYF.

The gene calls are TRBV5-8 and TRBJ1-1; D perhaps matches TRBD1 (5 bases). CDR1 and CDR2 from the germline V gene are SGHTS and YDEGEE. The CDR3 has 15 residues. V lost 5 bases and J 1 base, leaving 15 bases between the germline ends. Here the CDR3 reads CASSYDRTGNTEAFF. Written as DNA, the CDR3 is TGTGCCAGCAGTTACGACCGAACAGGGAACACTGAAGCTTTCTTT.

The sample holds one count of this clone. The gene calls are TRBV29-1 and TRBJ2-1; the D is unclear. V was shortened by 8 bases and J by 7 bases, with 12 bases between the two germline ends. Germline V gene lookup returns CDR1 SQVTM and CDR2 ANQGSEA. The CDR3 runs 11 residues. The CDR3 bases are TGCAGCCTCTACTATTTGAATGAGCAGTTCTTC. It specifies CSLYYLNEQFF.

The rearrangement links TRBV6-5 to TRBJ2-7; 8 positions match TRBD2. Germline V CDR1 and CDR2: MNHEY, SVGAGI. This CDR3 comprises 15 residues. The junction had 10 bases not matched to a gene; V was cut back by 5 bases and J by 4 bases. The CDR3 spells CASSKSGGALYEQYF. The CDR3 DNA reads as TGTGCCAGCAGTAAGAGCGGGGGAGCCCTATACGAGCAGTACTTC.